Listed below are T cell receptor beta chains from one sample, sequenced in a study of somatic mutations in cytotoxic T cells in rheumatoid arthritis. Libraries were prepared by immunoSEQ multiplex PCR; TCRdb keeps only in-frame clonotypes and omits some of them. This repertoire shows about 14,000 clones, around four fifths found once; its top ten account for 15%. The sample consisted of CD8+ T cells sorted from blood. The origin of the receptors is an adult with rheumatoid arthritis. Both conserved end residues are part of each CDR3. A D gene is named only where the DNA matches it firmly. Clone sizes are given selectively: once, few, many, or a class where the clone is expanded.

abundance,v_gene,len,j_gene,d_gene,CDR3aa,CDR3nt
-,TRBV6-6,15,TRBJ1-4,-,CASTDRGQATEKLFF,TGTGCCAGCACCGACCGGGGGCAGGCCACCGAAAAACTGTTTTTT
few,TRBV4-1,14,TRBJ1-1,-,CASSLGNSNTEAFF,TGCGCCAGCAGCCTCGGCAACTCGAACACTGAAGCTTTCTTT
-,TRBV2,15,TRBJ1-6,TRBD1,CASRAGQGEESPLHF,TGTGCCAGCAGGGCCGGACAGGGAGAAGAATCACCCCTCCACTTT
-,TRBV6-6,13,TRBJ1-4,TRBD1,CAEQGALSEKLFF,TGTGCAGAACAGGGGGCATTAAGTGAAAAACTGTTTTTT
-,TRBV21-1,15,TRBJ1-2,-,CATAHDRVENYGYTF,TGTGCCACCGCACACGACCGGGTAGAAAACTATGGCTACACCTTC
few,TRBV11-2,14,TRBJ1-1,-,CASSPRGGRRGAFF,TGTGCCAGCAGTCCCCGCGGGGGCCGGAGGGGAGCTTTCTTT
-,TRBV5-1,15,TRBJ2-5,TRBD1,CASSLDRGWQETQYF,TGCGCCAGCAGCTTGGACAGGGGATGGCAAGAGACCCAGTACTTC
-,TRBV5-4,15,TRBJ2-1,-,CASSLGGGLRNEQFF,TGTGCCAGCAGCTTAGGGGGTGGTCTGAGAAATGAGCAGTTCTTC
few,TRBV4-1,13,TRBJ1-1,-,CASSQGSNTEAFF,TGCGCCAGCAGCCAGGGGTCGAACACTGAAGCTTTCTTT
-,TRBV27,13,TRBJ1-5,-,CASSLQGNQPQHF,TGTGCCAGCAGTTTACAGGGCAATCAGCCCCAGCATTTT
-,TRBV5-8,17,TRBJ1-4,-,CASSSLDRESLNEKLFF,TGTGCCAGCAGCTCCTTGGACAGAGAAAGTCTCAATGAAAAACTGTTTTTT
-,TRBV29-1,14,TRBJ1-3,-,CSVVGGNSGNTIYF,TGCAGCGTTGTTGGTGGAAACTCTGGAAACACCATATATTTT
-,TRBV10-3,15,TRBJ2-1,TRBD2,CAISAGRGGYNEQFF,TGTGCCATCAGTGCTGGGCGGGGGGGATACAATGAGCAGTTCTTC
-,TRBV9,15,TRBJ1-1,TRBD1,CASSVGTGANTEAFF,TGTGCCAGCAGCGTCGGGACAGGGGCGAACACTGAAGCTTTCTTT
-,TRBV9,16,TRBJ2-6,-,CASSASSVMGANVLTF,TGTGCCAGCAGCGCCTCTTCGGTTATGGGGGCCAACGTCCTGACTTTC
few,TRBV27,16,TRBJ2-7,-,CASSPRGVLGGYEQYF,TGTGCCAGCAGTCCCCGAGGGGTATTGGGAGGCTACGAGCAGTACTTC
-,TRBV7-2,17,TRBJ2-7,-,CASSLAVGQGERREQYF,TGTGCCAGCAGCTTAGCCGTCGGGCAGGGAGAACGACGCGAGCAGTACTTC
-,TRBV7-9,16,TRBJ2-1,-,CASSLFGGFSYNEQFF,TGTGCCAGCAGCTTATTTGGGGGGTTCTCCTACAATGAGCAGTTCTTC
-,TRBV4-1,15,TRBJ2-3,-,CASSQRADGADTQYF,TGCGCCAGCAGCCAAAGAGCGGATGGGGCAGATACGCAGTATTTT
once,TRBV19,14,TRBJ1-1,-,CASSNLVGNNEAFF,TGTGCCAGTAGTAACCTCGTGGGCAATAATGAAGCTTTCTTT
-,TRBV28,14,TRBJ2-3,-,CASSPQRAPDTQYF,TGTGCCAGCAGTCCACAGCGGGCACCAGATACGCAGTATTTT
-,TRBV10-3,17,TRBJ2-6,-,CAISGAGASSGANVLTF,TGTGCCATCAGTGGGGCGGGGGCCTCCTCTGGGGCCAACGTCCTGACTTTC
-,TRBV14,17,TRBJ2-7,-,CASSLSTTRSTSREQYF,TGTGCCAGCAGCCTATCCACAACTCGAAGTACCTCACGGGAGCAGTACTTC
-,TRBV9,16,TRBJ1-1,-,CASSVGGQYLNTEAFF,TGTGCCAGCAGCGTAGGAGGACAGTACTTGAACACTGAAGCTTTCTTT
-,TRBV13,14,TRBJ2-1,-,CASSLGDLYNEQFF,TGTGCCAGCAGCTTAGGTGACTTGTACAATGAGCAGTTCTTC
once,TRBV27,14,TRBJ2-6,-,CASSRSSGANVLTF,TGTGCCAGCAGCCGTTCGTCTGGGGCCAACGTCCTGACTTTC
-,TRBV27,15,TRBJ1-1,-,CASSLYRDMNTEAFF,TGTGCCAGCAGTTTATATCGGGACATGAACACTGAAGCTTTCTTT
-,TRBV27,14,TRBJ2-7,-,CASKGGTSYYEQYF,TGTGCCAGCAAGGGGGGGACAAGCTACTACGAGCAGTACTTC
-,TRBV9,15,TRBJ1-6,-,CASSPYGSYNSPLHF,TGTGCCAGCAGCCCCTACGGCTCCTATAATTCACCCCTCCACTTT
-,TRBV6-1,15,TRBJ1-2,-,CASSYARGENYGYTF,TGTGCCAGCAGCTACGCCAGAGGTGAAAACTATGGCTACACCTTC
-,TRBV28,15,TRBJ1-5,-,CASRRRTGINQPQHF,TGTGCCAGCCGCCGGCGGACGGGAATCAATCAGCCCCAGCATTTT
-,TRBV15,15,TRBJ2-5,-,CATSTLRELQETQYF,TGTGCCACCAGCACCCTCAGGGAGCTCCAAGAGACCCAGTACTTC
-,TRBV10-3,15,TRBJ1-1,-,CAISESITGNTEAFF,TGTGCCATCAGTGAGTCGATAACAGGGAACACTGAAGCTTTCTTT
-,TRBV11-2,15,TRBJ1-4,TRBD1,CASSWTGGTNEKLFF,TGTGCCAGCAGCTGGACAGGGGGCACGAATGAAAAACTGTTTTTT
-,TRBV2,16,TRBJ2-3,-,CASSEAGGGFGDTQYF,TGTGCCAGCAGTGAAGCGGGGGGTGGGTTCGGAGATACGCAGTATTTT
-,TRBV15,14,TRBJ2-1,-,CATRGGASPNEQFF,TGTGCCACCCGTGGCGGGGCGTCCCCAAATGAGCAGTTCTTC
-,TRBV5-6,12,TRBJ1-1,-,CASLGLNTEAFF,TGTGCCAGTCTGGGTCTGAACACTGAAGCTTTCTTT
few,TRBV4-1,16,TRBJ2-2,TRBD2,CASSQGIGGASWELFF,TGCGCCAGCAGCCAAGGGATCGGGGGGGCCTCTTGGGAGCTGTTTTTT
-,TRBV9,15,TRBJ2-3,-,CASSVVPSSTDTQYF,TGTGCCAGCAGCGTAGTGCCTTCTAGCACAGATACGCAGTATTTT
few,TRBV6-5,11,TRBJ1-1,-,CASGGAGEAFF,TGTGCCAGCGGGGGGGCTGGTGAAGCTTTCTTT
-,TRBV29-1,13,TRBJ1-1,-,CSVRERLNTEAFF,TGCAGCGTCCGGGAGCGCCTGAACACTGAAGCTTTCTTT
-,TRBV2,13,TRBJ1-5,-,CASWDQSNQPQHF,TGTGCCAGTTGGGATCAGAGCAATCAGCCCCAGCATTTT
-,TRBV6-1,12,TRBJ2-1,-,CASSGFYNEQFF,TGTGCCAGCAGTGGGTTCTACAATGAGCAGTTCTTC
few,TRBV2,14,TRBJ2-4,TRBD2,CASTPQDGGGIQYF,TGTGCCAGCACTCCCCAGGATGGGGGGGGCATTCAGTACTTC
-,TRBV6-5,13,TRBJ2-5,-,CASSPGNLKTQYF,TGTGCCAGCAGTCCCGGGAACTTGAAGACCCAGTACTTC
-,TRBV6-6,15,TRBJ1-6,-,CASSYSDLGDSPLHF,TGTGCCAGCAGTTACTCCGACTTGGGGGATTCACCCCTCCACTTT
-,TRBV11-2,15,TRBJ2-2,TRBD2,CASSLASGGTGELFF,TGTGCCAGCAGCTTGGCGAGCGGGGGAACCGGGGAGCTGTTTTTT
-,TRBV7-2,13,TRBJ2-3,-,CASSPSEADTQYF,TGTGCCAGCAGCCCTTCGGAGGCAGATACGCAGTATTTT
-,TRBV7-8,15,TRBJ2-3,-,CASSLEGFEADTQYF,TGTGCCAGCAGCTTAGAGGGGTTCGAGGCAGATACGCAGTATTTT
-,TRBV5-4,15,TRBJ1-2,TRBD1,CASSLRGDRGKGYTF,TGTGCCAGCAGCTTAAGGGGTGACAGGGGAAAGGGCTACACCTTC
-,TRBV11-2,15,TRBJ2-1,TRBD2,CASFRTSGTHNEQFF,TGTGCCAGCTTTCGGACTAGCGGAACCCACAATGAGCAGTTCTTC
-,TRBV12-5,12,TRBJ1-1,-,CASGLSGTEAFF,TGTGCTAGTGGTTTGTCGGGCACTGAAGCTTTCTTT